These 24 T cell receptor beta chains originate from one sample sequenced in a study of T-cell reconstitution after alpha-beta-depleted transplantation in children. As it was prepared, the TCRbeta library received unique molecular identifiers. TCRdb re-derived calls from the PCR reads in MiXCR, one entry per CDR3 protein. The sample shows under 400,000 distinct CDR3 sequences, about a quarter of them seen only once. The specimen comprised PBMCs, mostly from graft donor cells, sampled 180 days after TCRalphabeta/CD19-depleted stem cell transplant. The receptors originated from a male patient younger than 18 who had a stem cell transplant for acute lymphoblastic leukemia, so the T cells may come from the graft donor.

The rearrangement uses TRBV9 and TRBJ2-5; TRBD1 matches at 7 bases. From germline, CDR1 is SGDLS and CDR2 YYNGEE. V lost 5 bases and J lost 1; bases outside the gene matches: 11. The CDR3 is 16 amino acids. CDR3 loop: CASSYGQEWFQETQYF. The CDR3 DNA is TGTGCCAGCAGTTATGGACAGGAGTGGTTCCAAGAGACCCAGTACTTC.

This clonotype occurred many times. The chain has TRBV7-3 and TRBJ2-4, with 7 bases fitting TRBD2. CDR3 size: 15 residues. V lost 5 bases, J lost 7 bases, and 11 bases stayed unmatched. The germline gives CDR1 SGHTA, CDR2 FQGTGA. CDR3 sequence (DNA): TGTGCCAGCAGCCCTCAGGGAGGGGACTCGAACATTCAGTACTTC. Translated, it gives CASSPQGGDSNIQYF.

This clonotype was seen a few times. V usage is TRBV7-6 and J usage is TRBJ2-7; D may be TRBD1 or TRBD2 (5 bases each). V was cut by 0 bases and J by 7 bases, with 10 bases left in between. The CDR3 is 13 residues long. Germline V gives CDR1 SGHVS, CDR2 FNYEAQ. The CDR3 DNA follows: TGTGCCAGCAGCTTAGCGGGGGTGGGGGAGCAGTACTTC. The encoded protein is CASSLAGVGEQYF.

This clonotype was counted a few times. The J gene is TRBJ2-1, the V gene TRBV5-1; the match to TRBD2 covers 7 bases. The germline CDR1 and CDR2 sequences are SGHRS and YFSETQ. The CDR3 spans 17 residues. The junction had 9 bases not matched to a gene; V was cut back by 0 bases and J by 3 bases. This CDR3 is CASSLGLLAGLYNEQFF. The CDR3 DNA reads as TGCGCCAGCAGCTTGGGGTTGTTAGCGGGCCTCTACAATGAGCAGTTCTTC.

The gene calls are TRBV5-1 and TRBJ1-1; TRBD1 matches 9 bases. CDR3 length: 15 residues. V gave up 4 bases and J gave up 5 bases; unmatched junction bases: 9. CDR1 and CDR2 (germline): SGHRS, YFSETQ. The CDR3 loop is CASSRTGDLETEAFF. The CDR3 bases are TGCGCCAGCAGCAGGACAGGGGATCTAGAAACTGAAGCTTTCTTT.

This chain uses TRBV20-1 with TRBJ2-3; D gene uncertain. Trimming took off 3 bases at V and 0 bases at J, with 7 bases between the two ends. The CDR3 is 13 residues long. Germline CDR1 reads DFQATT; CDR2 reads SNEGSKA (reference sequence). The CDR3 spells CSARPVSTDTQYF. DNA of the CDR3: TGCAGTGCTAGGCCGGTTAGCACAGATACGCAGTATTTT.

The sample holds a few counts of this clonotype. This sequence joins TRBV5-1 and TRBJ2-7; maybe TRBD2 (6 bases). This CDR3 has 13 residues. In germline, CDR1 is SGHRS, CDR2 YFSETQ. Trimming stripped 5 bases from V and 2 bases from J, with 11 bases between. The CDR3 nucleotides are TGCGCCAGCAGGACTAGTTCGGCCTACGAGCAGTACTTC. Translation: CASRTSSAYEQYF. Combining the CDR3 with reference TRBV5-1 and TRBJ2-7 gives the whole variable domain KAGVTQTPRYLIKTRGQQVTLSCSPISGHRSVSWYQQTPGQGLQFLFEYFSETQRNKGNFPGRFSGRQFSNSRSEMNVSTLELGDSALYLCASRTSSAYEQYFGPGTRLTVT.

A few counts support this clonotype. The genes are TRBV7-2 and TRBJ2-5; D uncertain. V lost 5 bases and J lost 10, with 23 bases in between. Germline V CDR1 and CDR2: SGHTA, FQGNSA. The CDR3 has 15 amino acids. Here the CDR3 reads CASSRAYTAGMDQYF. The CDR3 DNA follows: TGTGCCAGCAGCCGAGCCTACACGGCTGGGATGGACCAGTACTTC.

The genes are TRBV5-1 and TRBJ2-4, with D unclear. Trimming pared 0 bases from V and 0 bases from J, leaving 7 bases between. Germline assignment: CDR1 SGHRS and CDR2 YFSETQ. The CDR3 runs to 15 residues. CDR3 in amino acids: CASSLGDPAKNIQYF. In DNA, the CDR3 is TGCGCCAGCAGCTTGGGGGATCCAGCCAAAAACATTCAGTACTTC. The complete variable domain, with remaining parts taken from reference TRBV5-1 and TRBJ2-4, reads KAGVTQTPRYLIKTRGQQVTLSCSPISGHRSVSWYQQTPGQGLQFLFEYFSETQRNKGNFPGRFSGRQFSNSRSEMNVSTLELGDSALYLCASSLGDPAKNIQYFGAGTRLSVL.

This clonotype was observed a handful of times. The gene calls are TRBV2 and TRBJ2-7; 7 nucleotides match TRBD1. Germline CDR1 is SNHLY and CDR2 is FYNNEI. After removal of 5 bases from V and 3 bases from J, the junction contained 7 bases not matched to a gene. The CDR3 has 14 amino acids. The DNA of the CDR3 is TGTGCCAGCAGTTTAACAGGGGTAGGCTACGAGCAGTACTTC. Translation: CASSLTGVGYEQYF.

The rearrangement links TRBV5-1 to TRBJ1-1, with TRBD1 as a possible D gene (6 bases). Looked up from germline, CDR1 is SGHRS and CDR2 is YFSETQ. The CDR3 contains 13 residues. The ends were cut back, 3 bases at V and 3 bases at J, with 9 bases in the middle. The CDR3 DNA reads as TGCGCCAGCAGCTGGACAGAGGACACTGAAGCTTTCTTT. Translating it yields CASSWTEDTEAFF.

This chain joins TRBV6-1 and TRBJ2-5; D not resolved. CDR1 is MNHNS, CDR2 SASEGT, per germline. This CDR3 contains 14 residues. The V end lost 8 bases, the J end lost 5 bases, and 18 bases lay between the germline ends. CDR3 sequence: CASGLGRPRETQYF. For the CDR3, the DNA is TGTGCCAGCGGGTTAGGAAGGCCTAGGGAGACCCAGTACTTC.

The chain recombines TRBV7-9 with TRBJ1-1; D remains ambiguous. The CDR3 is made up of 9 amino acids. Trimming cost V 11 bases and J 2 bases, with 3 bases left between them. Germline CDR1 is SEHNR and CDR2 is FQNEAQ (reference sequence). The CDR3 loop is CAPNTEAFF. In DNA form, the CDR3 reads TGTGCCCCCAACACTGAAGCTTTCTTT.

This clonotype was seen a few times. V usage is TRBV6-5 and J usage is TRBJ2-7, with 8 bases identical to TRBD2. The CDR3 totals 14 residues. Looked up from germline, CDR1 is MNHEY and CDR2 is SVGAGI. V lost 6 bases and J lost 2; bases outside the gene matches: 6. The CDR3 reads CASSPGLEAYEQYF. The CDR3 nucleotides read TGTGCCAGCAGCCCGGGACTAGAAGCCTACGAGCAGTACTTC.

This clonotype was observed a single time. The chain combines TRBV27 with TRBJ1-5, with 8 nucleotides matching TRBD1. V gave up 6 bases and J gave up 1 base; unmatched junction bases: 8. Per the germline V gene, CDR1 is MNHEY and CDR2 is SMNVEV (reference sequence). The CDR3 runs 16 residues. The CDR3: CASRRQGMASNQPQHF. CDR3 bases: TGTGCCAGCAGGAGACAGGGGATGGCGAGCAATCAGCCCCAGCATTTT.

This clonotype came up a few times. The J gene is TRBJ2-1, the V gene TRBV6-4; D may be TRBD1 (5 bases). Germline values: CDR1 MRHNA, CDR2 SNTAGT. The CDR3 totals 15 residues. The V gene lost 5 bases and the J gene lost 8 bases, with 19 bases spanning the gap. CDR3 DNA sequence: TGTGCCAGCAGTTATGGGGCACTACAATCTGATGAGCAGTTCTTC. Translation gives CASSYGALQSDEQFF.

V and J are TRBV4-1 and TRBJ2-3; possible D gene TRBD1, 6 bases. The CDR3 is made up of 17 amino acids. CDR1 is MGHRA and CDR2 is YSYEKL in the germline V gene. The ends were cut back, 4 bases at V and 1 base at J, with 18 bases in the middle. The CDR3 protein is CASSLFPGVRGTDTQYF. As DNA, the CDR3 is TGCGCCAGCAGCCTTTTCCCAGGGGTTCGTGGCACAGATACGCAGTATTTT.

This clonotype was seen more than once but under ten times. The chain has TRBV15 and TRBJ2-1; perhaps TRBD2 as D (6 bases). Germline CDR1 LNHNV, CDR2 YYDKDF (reference sequence). The CDR3 loop spans 20 amino acids. Trimming left V 7 bases short and J 0 bases short, with 28 bases between. This CDR3 reads CATMPSVSGRIPSSYNEQFF. In DNA form, the CDR3 reads TGTGCCACCATGCCCTCAGTTAGCGGAAGGATTCCCAGCTCCTACAATGAGCAGTTCTTC.

This sequence joins TRBV7-7 and TRBJ2-7, with D possibly being TRBD1 (6 bases). CDR3 length: 13 residues. Germline V gives CDR1 SSHAT, CDR2 FNYEAQ (reference sequence). Trimming took off 3 bases at V and 5 bases at J, with 11 bases between the two ends. The CDR3 loop reads CASSLDRGDEQYF. Here the CDR3 DNA reads TGTGCCAGCAGCTTGGACAGAGGGGACGAGCAGTACTTC.

A remark on this clonotype: One junction end disagrees with the germline gene, perhaps due to a read error. The chain joins TRBV5-6 to TRBJ1-1; a possible D gene is TRBD1 (6 bases). This CDR3 has 15 residues. The V gene's germline CDR1 is SGHDT and CDR2 YYEEEE. The CDR3 DNA follows: TGTGCCAGCAGCTGGGACGGACTGGGGGCCTTTGAAGCTTCCTTT. Protein sequence: CASSWDGLGAFEASF.

In this sample, this clonotype turned up a few times. The chain carries TRBV10-2 and TRBJ1-6, with 7 bases identical to TRBD1. This CDR3 has 16 residues. Germline CDR1 is WSHSY and CDR2 is SAAADI. Unmatched junction bases numbered 12, after V lost 4 bases and J lost 9 bases. CDR3 nucleotide sequence: TGCGCCAGCAGTGGGACAGGTCTACTCGGATTTTCACCCCTCCACTTT. This translates into CASSGTGLLGFSPLHF.

This clonotype was observed a few times. The rearrangement uses TRBV7-3 and TRBJ2-1; 11 nucleotides align to TRBD2. The germline gives CDR1 SGHTA, CDR2 FQGTGA. The CDR3 contains 15 residues. V shed 1 base, J shed 10 bases, and the junction held 6 bases outside the gene matches. The CDR3 loop reads CASSLILAGAQEQFF. The CDR3 nucleotides read TGTGCCAGCAGCTTAATACTAGCGGGAGCACAAGAGCAGTTCTTC.

CDR3 in DNA: TGCGCCAGCAGCCACCTTCCGTCCGGGGGCACAGATACGCAGTATTTT. Translated: CASSHLPSGGTDTQYF. The V and J genes are TRBV4-1 and TRBJ2-3; a possible D gene is TRBD2 (5 bases). This CDR3 has 16 amino acids. The germline V gene encodes CDR1 MGHRA and CDR2 YSYEKL. Trimming shortened V by 3 bases and J by 1 base, and 14 bases separated the two germline ends.

The chain combines TRBV5-1 with TRBJ2-7; TRBD2 agrees at 11 bases. The CDR3 sequence is 17 residues long. Germline CDR1 SGHRS, CDR2 YFSETQ. V shed 2 bases, J shed 1 base, and the junction held 8 bases outside the gene matches. CDR3 protein: CASSFTPGLAVSYEQYF. The CDR3 DNA reads TGCGCCAGCAGCTTCACACCGGGACTAGCGGTTTCCTACGAGCAGTACTTC. The full variable domain, rest sourced from reference TRBV5-1 and TRBJ2-7, is KAGVTQTPRYLIKTRGQQVTLSCSPISGHRSVSWYQQTPGQGLQFLFEYFSETQRNKGNFPGRFSGRQFSNSRSEMNVSTLELGDSALYLCASSFTPGLAVSYEQYFGPGTRLTVT.